One and the same sample provided the 5 T cell receptor beta chains below, sequenced in a study of spatial heterogeneity in lung cancer. The time point was: sample taken at primary tumor resection. The input material, whole RNA from tumor, nontumor lung or frozen PBMC, was sequenced unsorted. TCRdb itself ran the 5' RACE reads through MiXCR, one entry per CDR3 protein. The sample contains tens of thousands of distinct CDR3 sequences, roughly 15% of which appear only once. The source was PBMCs, collected at surgery. The receptors here all came from a male donor with early-stage non-small cell lung cancer.

The chain carries TRBV10-3 and TRBJ2-5; 7 nucleotides align to TRBD2. With 6 bases clipped from V and 0 bases from J, the junction kept 1 base outside the gene matches. The CDR3 loop spans 13 amino acids. Germline V gene sequence: CDR1 ENHRY, CDR2 SYGVKD. Written as DNA, the CDR3 is TGTGCCATCAGCGGACTAGACCAAGAGACCCAGTACTTC. Amino acid sequence: CAISGLDQETQYF.

This clonotype has only a few counts. J is TRBJ1-1 and V is TRBV20-1; 7 nucleotides align to TRBD1. V shed 1 base, J shed 9 bases, and the junction held 5 bases outside the gene matches. From germline, CDR1 is DFQATT and CDR2 SNEGSKA (reference sequence). The CDR3 runs 12 residues. The CDR3 sequence is CSARADREKAFF. For the CDR3, the DNA is TGCAGTGCTAGAGCCGACAGGGAGAAAGCTTTCTTT.

V and J are TRBV9 and TRBJ2-5; weak D call: TRBD2 (6 bases). The V end lost 4 bases, the J end lost 3 bases, and 16 bases lay between the germline ends. The CDR3 length is 15 residues. Germline CDR1 reads SGDLS; CDR2 reads YYNGEE. CDR3 DNA: TGTGCCAGCAGCCCCCGCGGGACTTTGAAAGAGACCCAGTACTTC. Its translation: CASSPRGTLKETQYF.

The gene calls are TRBV20-1 and TRBJ2-1; 12 bases line up with TRBD2. Germline V gives CDR1 DFQATT, CDR2 SNEGSKA (reference sequence). The CDR3 is 17 residues long. V shed 2 bases and J 2 bases; nucleotides not matched to a gene: 7. CDR3 sequence reads: CSARTLAGGPTYNEQFF. CDR3 in DNA: TGCAGTGCTAGAACCCTAGCGGGGGGGCCGACCTACAATGAGCAGTTCTTC.

This clonotype was counted many times. This rearrangement joins TRBV20-1 to TRBJ2-7; 13 bases match TRBD2. Per germline, CDR1 DFQATT and CDR2 SNEGSKA (reference sequence). The CDR3 contains 20 residues. V gave up 1 base and J gave up 0 bases; unmatched junction bases: 15. CDR3 in DNA: TGCAGTGCTAGAGCCGCGTCAGGGACTAGCGGGACTCATTTCTCCTACGAGCAGTACTTC. Translated, it gives CSARAASGTSGTHFSYEQYF.